This T cell receptor (beta chain) originates from a study of blood T cell repertoires in COVID-19. In the study overall: PBMCs, B-cell-depleted T cells, or T cells were the source of the cDNA or gDNA that made up the material.

Recruitment covered about 25 US areas and drew participants whose ages spanned roughly 18 to 100 years. Participant-given clinical history determined each cohort assignment. Per germline, CDR1 SGHDT and CDR2 YYEEEE. Trimming at V came to 4 bases and at J to 8 bases, leaving 7 bases not matched to a gene. The CDR3 spans 15 residues. In the study's own analysis: How many nucleated cells were present was estimated from reference gene primer amplification. Only in-frame clones appear in the TCRdb table, and some are missing; sequencing was by immunoSEQ multiplex PCR. For V, J and clone size, that table is used; D and trimming come from the DNA. This sample has 200,000 to 250,000 clones; roughly 89% occur once, and the top ten carry over 3%.

The sample was PBMCs or T cells enriched from blood (not recorded which). The V call is TRBV5-6, the J call TRBJ2-1, with 12 nucleotides matching TRBD2. The TCR was taken from a woman aged 35 to 49 with acute COVID-19. Here the CDR3 reads CASSPLAGGSDEQFF. CDR3 in DNA: TGTGCCAGCAGCCCTCTAGCGGGGGGGTCCGATGAGCAGTTCTTC.